This paragraph reports one T cell receptor (beta chain). Participants were placed into cohorts based on the clinical history they reported. The CDR3 runs to 18 residues. Germline V CDR1 and CDR2: ENHRY, SYGVKD. Between the trimmed V and J ends, which lost 0 bases and 5 bases, there was a span of 19 bases. The entry originates in a study of blood T cell repertoires in COVID-19. Study summary: The United States, Italy and Spain were the sources of the acute and convalescent COVID-19 samples.

In the authors' workflow: It was from reference gene primer amplification that nucleated cell counts were estimated. This table comes from immunoSEQ multiplex PCR, and its TCRdb copy is limited to in-frame clones, with some not included. That table is the source of V, J and clone size, and D and trimming were worked out from the DNA. The repertoire has roughly 240,000 clones, about 91% of them found once; the top ten carry 2.6%. V gene TRBV10-3 combines with J gene TRBJ1-4; D is ambiguous. The sequencing input was PBMCs or T cells enriched from blood (not recorded which). This TCR was recovered from a woman in her 30s with acute COVID-19. DNA for the CDR3: TGTGCCATCAGTGAGTCGCTAGGGAGCAGTTCCGTAAATGAAAAACTGTTTTTT. It translates to CAISESLGSSSVNEKLFF.